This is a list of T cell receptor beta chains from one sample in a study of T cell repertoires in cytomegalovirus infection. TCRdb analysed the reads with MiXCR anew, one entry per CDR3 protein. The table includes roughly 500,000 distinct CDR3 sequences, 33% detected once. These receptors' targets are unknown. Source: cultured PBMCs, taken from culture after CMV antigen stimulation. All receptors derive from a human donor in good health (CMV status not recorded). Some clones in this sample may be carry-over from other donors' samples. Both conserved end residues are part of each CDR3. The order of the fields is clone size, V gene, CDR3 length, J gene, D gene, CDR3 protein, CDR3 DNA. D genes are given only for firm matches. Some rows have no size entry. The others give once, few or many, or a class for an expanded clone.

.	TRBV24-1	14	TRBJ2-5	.	CATSDQPFQETQYF	TGTGCCACCAGTGATCAACCGTTCCAAGAGACCCAGTACTTC
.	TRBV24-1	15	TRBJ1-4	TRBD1	CATSDAGQLGEKLFF	TGTGCCACCAGTGACGCGGGACAGCTCGGTGAAAAACTGTTTTTT
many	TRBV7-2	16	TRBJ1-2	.	CASSQGFSRFGTGYTF	TGTGCCAGCAGCCAGGGGTTCAGTCGGTTCGGAACGGGCTACACCTTC
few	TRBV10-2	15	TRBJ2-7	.	CASSESSGQGYEQYF	TGCGCCAGCAGTGAGTCATCTGGGCAGGGGTACGAGCAGTACTTC
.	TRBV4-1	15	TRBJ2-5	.	CASSQDSGRWVTQYF	TGCGCCAGCAGCCAAGATTCGGGGCGATGGGTGACCCAGTACTTC
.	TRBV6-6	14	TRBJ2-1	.	CASSYLQGGNEQFF	TGTGCCAGCAGTTACCTACAGGGTGGGAATGAGCAGTTCTTC
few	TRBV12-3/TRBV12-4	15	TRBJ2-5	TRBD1	CASSLAGTAVETQYF	TGTGCCAGCAGTTTAGCCGGGACAGCCGTAGAGACCCAGTACTTC
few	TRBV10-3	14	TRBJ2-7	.	CAISESSLLKEQYF	TGTGCCATCAGTGAGTCGAGCCTTCTAAAGGAGCAGTACTTC
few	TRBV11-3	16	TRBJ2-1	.	CASSLVAASAYNEQFF	TGTGCCAGCAGCTTAGTTGCGGCTTCTGCCTACAATGAGCAGTTCTTC
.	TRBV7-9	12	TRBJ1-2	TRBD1	CASTMGQPGYTF	TGTGCCAGCACTATGGGACAGCCGGGCTACACCTTC
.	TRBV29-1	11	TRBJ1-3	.	CSVFDGNTIYF	TGCAGCGTTTTCGATGGAAACACCATATATTTT
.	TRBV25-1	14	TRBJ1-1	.	CASSEYALGTEAFF	TGTGCCAGCAGTGAATACGCCCTGGGCACTGAAGCTTTCTTT
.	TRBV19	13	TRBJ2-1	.	CASSNNRVDEQFF	TGTGCCAGTAGTAACAACAGGGTGGATGAGCAGTTCTTC
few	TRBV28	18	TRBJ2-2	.	CASSGAGQIGFFAGELFF	TGTGCCAGCAGTGGGGCGGGACAAATAGGATTTTTCGCCGGGGAGCTGTTTTTT
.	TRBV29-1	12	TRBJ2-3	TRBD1	CSERTGPDTQYF	TGCAGCGAAAGGACAGGGCCAGATACGCAGTATTTT
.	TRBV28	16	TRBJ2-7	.	CASSLVLGKSNYEQYF	TGTGCCAGCAGTTTAGTTCTGGGGAAATCCAACTACGAGCAGTACTTC
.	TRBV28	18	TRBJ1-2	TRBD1	CASSSYHPGQGDNYGYTF	TGTGCCAGCAGTAGCTACCACCCCGGACAGGGGGATAACTATGGCTACACCTTC
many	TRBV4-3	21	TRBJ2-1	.	CASSPGVGLGAPRPTYNEQFF	TGCGCCAGCAGCCCCGGGGTAGGGCTAGGTGCCCCCAGACCAACCTACAATGAGCAGTTCTTC
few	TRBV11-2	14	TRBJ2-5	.	CASSLGARFETQYF	TGTGCCAGCAGCTTAGGTGCGAGATTCGAGACCCAGTACTTC
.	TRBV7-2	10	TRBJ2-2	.	CAILAGELFF	TGTGCCATTCTCGCCGGGGAGCTGTTTTTT
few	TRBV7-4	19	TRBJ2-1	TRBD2	CASSRRREREHLSHNEQFF	TGTGCCAGCAGCCGCCGGAGGGAGCGGGAGCATCTATCCCACAATGAGCAGTTCTTC
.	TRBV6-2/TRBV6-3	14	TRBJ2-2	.	CASSYNPRTGELFF	TGTGCCAGCAGTTATAACCCCCGCACCGGGGAGCTGTTTTTT
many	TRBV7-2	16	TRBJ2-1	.	CASSLYGGATHNEQFF	TGTGCCAGCAGCTTATACGGGGGCGCGACCCACAATGAGCAGTTCTTC
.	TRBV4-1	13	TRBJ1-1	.	CASSQDPRGRAFF	TGCGCCAGCAGCCAAGATCCTCGGGGTCGGGCTTTCTTT
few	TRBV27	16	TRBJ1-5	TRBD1	CASSPGQGAPNQPQHF	TGTGCCAGCAGTCCCGGACAGGGGGCGCCCAATCAGCCCCAGCATTTT